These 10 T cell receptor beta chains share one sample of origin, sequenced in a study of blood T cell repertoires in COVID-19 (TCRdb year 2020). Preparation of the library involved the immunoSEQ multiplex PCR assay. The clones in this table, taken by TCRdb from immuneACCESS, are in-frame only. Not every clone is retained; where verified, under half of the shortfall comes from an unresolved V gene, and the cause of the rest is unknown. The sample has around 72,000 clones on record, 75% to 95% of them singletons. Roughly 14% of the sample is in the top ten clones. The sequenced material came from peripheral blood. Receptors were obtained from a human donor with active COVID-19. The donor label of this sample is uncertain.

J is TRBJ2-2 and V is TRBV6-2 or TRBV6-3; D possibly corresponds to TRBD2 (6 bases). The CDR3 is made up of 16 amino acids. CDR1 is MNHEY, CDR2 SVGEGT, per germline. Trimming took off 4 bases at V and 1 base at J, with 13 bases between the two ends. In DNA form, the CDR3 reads TGTGCCAGCAGTTTGGTTGAGGGACTGAACACCGGGGAGCTGTTTTTT. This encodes CASSLVEGLNTGELFF.

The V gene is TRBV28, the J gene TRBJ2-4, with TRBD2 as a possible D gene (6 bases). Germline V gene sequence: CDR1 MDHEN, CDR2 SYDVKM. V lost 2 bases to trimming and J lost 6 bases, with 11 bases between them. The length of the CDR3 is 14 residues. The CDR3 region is CASSLRSEGNIQYF. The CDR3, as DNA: TGTGCCAGCAGTTTAAGGTCGGAGGGAAACATTCAGTACTTC.

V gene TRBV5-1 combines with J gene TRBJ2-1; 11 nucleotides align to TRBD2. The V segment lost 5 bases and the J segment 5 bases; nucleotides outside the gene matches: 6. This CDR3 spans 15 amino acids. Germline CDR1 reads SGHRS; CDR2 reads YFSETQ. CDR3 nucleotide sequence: TGCGCCAGCAGATGGGGGACTAGCGGAAACAATGAGCAGTTCTTC. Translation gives CASRWGTSGNNEQFF.

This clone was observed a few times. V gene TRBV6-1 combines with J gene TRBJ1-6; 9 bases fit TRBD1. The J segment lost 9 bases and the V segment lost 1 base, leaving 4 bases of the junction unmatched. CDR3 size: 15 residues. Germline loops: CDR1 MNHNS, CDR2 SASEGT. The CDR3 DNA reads TGTGCCAGCAGTGAAGGGACAGGGGTTAGTTCACCCCTCCACTTT. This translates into CASSEGTGVSSPLHF.

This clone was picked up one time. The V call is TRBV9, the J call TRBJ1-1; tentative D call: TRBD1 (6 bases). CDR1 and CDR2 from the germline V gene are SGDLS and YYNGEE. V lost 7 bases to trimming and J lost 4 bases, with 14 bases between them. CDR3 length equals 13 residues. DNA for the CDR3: TGTGCCAGCGGCTGGGGGCTGGGCACTGAAGCTTTCTTT. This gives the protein CASGWGLGTEAFF.

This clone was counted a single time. Here the CDR3 DNA reads TGTGCCACCAGTGTTAGGAGGGAGGGACACATCCACCCTGGTGGTTACGAGCAGTACTTC. Residues: CATSVRREGHIHPGGYEQYF. The chain uses TRBV24-1 and TRBJ2-7, with a tentative D call TRBD2 (7 bases). Germline V gives CDR1 KGHDR, CDR2 SFDVKD. This CDR3 comprises 20 residues. V was clipped by 5 bases and J by 4 bases, with 32 bases between them.

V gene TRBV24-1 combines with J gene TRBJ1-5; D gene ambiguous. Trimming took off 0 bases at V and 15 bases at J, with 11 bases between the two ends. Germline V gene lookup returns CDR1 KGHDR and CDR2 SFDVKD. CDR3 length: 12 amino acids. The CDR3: CATSDLTEGWHF. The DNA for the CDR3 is TGTGCCACCAGTGATTTGACAGAAGGTTGGCATTTT.

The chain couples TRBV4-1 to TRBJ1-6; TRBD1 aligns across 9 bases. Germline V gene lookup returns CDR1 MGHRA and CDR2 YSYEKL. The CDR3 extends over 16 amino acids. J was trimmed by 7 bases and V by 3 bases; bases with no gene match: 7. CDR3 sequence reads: CASSQGRTGVNSPLHF. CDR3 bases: TGCGCCAGCAGCCAGGGGAGGACAGGGGTGAATTCACCCCTCCACTTT.

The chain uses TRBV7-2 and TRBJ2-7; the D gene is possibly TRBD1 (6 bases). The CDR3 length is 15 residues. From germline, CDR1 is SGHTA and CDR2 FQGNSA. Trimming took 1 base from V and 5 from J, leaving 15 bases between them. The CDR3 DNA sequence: TGTGCCAGCAGCTTAGAATTTTGGACAGCCCACGAGCAGTACTTC. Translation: CASSLEFWTAHEQYF.

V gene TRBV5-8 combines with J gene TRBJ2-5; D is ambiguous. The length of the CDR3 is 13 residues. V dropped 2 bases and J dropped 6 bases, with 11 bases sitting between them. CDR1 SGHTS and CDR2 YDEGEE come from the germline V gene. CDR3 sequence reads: CASSLQLTQTQYF. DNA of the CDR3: TGTGCCAGCAGCTTACAGCTCACCCAGACCCAGTACTTC.